These 20 T cell receptor beta chains came from one sample sequenced in a study of blood T cells in healthy people across ages. With a J-beta primer mix and a sample-barcoded 5' primer, a second PCR ran roughly 7 to 11 cycles. TCRdb called the 5' RACE reads again in MiXCR, with one record for every CDR3 protein. The sample yields under 800,000 distinct CDR3 sequences, about 42% seen once. Material for sequencing was blood. These receptors were obtained from a woman aged 55-69 years in good health.

For this clonotype: The junction departs from the called germline gene at one end, perhaps through a read error. The rearrangement links TRBV5-1 to TRBJ2-3, with a possible D match to TRBD2 (6 bases). Germline CDR1 SGHRS, CDR2 YFSETQ. This CDR3 has 16 amino acids. CDR3 region: CAGSLAPGTEGDTQYF. In DNA form, the CDR3 reads TGCGCCGGCAGCTTGGCCCCCGGGACTGAGGGGGATACGCAGTATTTT. The entire variable domain, with the rest obtained from reference TRBV5-1 and TRBJ2-3, is as follows: KAGVTQTPRYLIKTRGQQVTLSCSPISGHRSVSWYQQTPGQGLQFLFEYFSETQRNKGNFPGRFSGRQFSNSRSEMNVSTLELGDSALYLCAGSLAPGTEGDTQYFGPGTRLTVL.

This clonotype came up a few times. The chain uses TRBV6-5 and TRBJ2-3; unclear D gene. From germline, CDR1 is MNHEY and CDR2 SVGAGI. V was clipped by 2 bases and J by 0 bases, with 12 bases between them. The CDR3 sequence is 16 residues long. The CDR3 bases are TGTGCCAGCAGTTACCAACTAACTTCTAGCACAGATACGCAGTATTTT. This codes for CASSYQLTSSTDTQYF.

At least ten counts were recorded for this clonotype. V is TRBV11-3 and J is TRBJ2-1, with 9 bases aligning to TRBD2. The CDR3 loop spans 15 amino acids. CDR1 and CDR2 (germline): SGHNT, YENEEA. The V segment lost 2 bases and the J segment 4 bases; nucleotides outside the gene matches: 3. The CDR3 is CASSLSSGTYNEQFF. The CDR3 DNA reads as TGTGCCAGCAGCTTATCTAGCGGGACGTACAATGAGCAGTTCTTC.

The chain joins TRBV18 to TRBJ2-3, with D unresolved. The V gene lost 0 bases and the J gene lost 4 bases, with 8 bases spanning the gap. Germline V CDR1 and CDR2: KGHSH, LQKENI. The CDR3 has 14 amino acids. CDR3 protein: CASSPPAASDTQYF. The CDR3 DNA follows: TGTGCCAGCTCACCACCGGCGGCCTCAGATACGCAGTATTTT. Drawing the rest from reference TRBV18 and TRBJ2-3, the complete variable domain is NAGVMQNPRHLVRRRGQEARLRCSPMKGHSHVYWYRQLPEEGLKFMVYLQKENIIDESGMPKERFSAEFPKEGPSILRIQQVVRGDSAAYFCASSPPAASDTQYFGPGTRLTVL.

V usage is TRBV7-9 and J usage is TRBJ1-5, with 7 bases fitting TRBD1. Germline trimming cut 1 base from V and 4 bases from J; bases unmatched to any gene: 10. This CDR3 comprises 17 residues. Germline V CDR1 and CDR2: SEHNR, FQNEAQ (reference sequence). CDR3 coding DNA: TGTGCCAGCAGCTTAGTCCGTGAGACAGGGAGGAATCAGCCCCAGCATTTT. This codes for CASSLVRETGRNQPQHF.

The genes are TRBV7-8 and TRBJ1-1; TRBD1 is a possible D gene (5 bases). The CDR3 is made up of 14 amino acids. The germline gives CDR1 SGHVS, CDR2 FQNEAQ. V lost 6 bases and J 3 bases, leaving 14 bases between the germline ends. CDR3 in DNA: TGTGCCAGCAGTGGGGGTGGTAGGGACACTGAAGCTTTCTTT. This translates into CASSGGGRDTEAFF.

This clonotype has just one count. The chain links TRBV12-3 or TRBV12-4 to TRBJ2-7; D perhaps matches TRBD2 (5 bases). Matching the DNA end better, TRBJ2-5 makes the J call doubtful. This CDR3 region has 13 residues. The DNA for the CDR3 is TGTGCCAGCAGTTTAAGACGGGGTGAGACCCAGTACTTC. Translated: CASSLRRGETQYF.

Note on this clonotype: Being one base from a much bigger clone, this may be a read error. This CDR3 fails to terminate in the conserved phenylalanine or tryptophan, so it likely reflects a read error. This sequence joins TRBV5-5 and TRBJ2-7, with D possibly TRBD2 on 6 matching bases. The length of the CDR3 is 14 residues. CDR1 SGHKS and CDR2 YYEKEE come from the germline V gene (reference sequence). Deletions cut 3 bases from V and 2 bases from J, with 12 bases between. CDR3 sequence reads: CASSSGGLTYEQYY. Written as DNA, the CDR3 is TGTGCCAGCAGCTCCGGAGGGTTGACCTACGAGCAGTACTAC.

This clonotype was detected only a few times. The CDR3 loop is CASSLEGVETQYF. For the CDR3, the DNA is TGCGCCAGCAGTCTGGAAGGGGTCGAGACCCAGTACTTC. The genes are TRBV5-1 and TRBJ2-5, with a weak D call TRBD1 (5 bases). The germline V and J ends were trimmed by 5 bases and 5 bases, with 13 bases remaining between them. This CDR3 is 13 amino acids long. Per the germline V gene, CDR1 is SGHRS and CDR2 is YFSETQ.

The V call is TRBV6-6, the J call TRBJ2-3, with TRBD1 identical over 8 bases. The CDR3 extends over 12 amino acids. J was trimmed by 8 bases and V by 6 bases; bases with no gene match: 4. The V gene's germline CDR1 is MNHNY and CDR2 SVGAGI (reference sequence). The CDR3 DNA is TGTGCCAGCAGACAACAGGGGGGTACGCAGTATTTT. It specifies CASRQQGGTQYF.

The V and J genes are TRBV2 and TRBJ2-3, with D possibly matching TRBD2 (6 bases). CDR1 SNHLY and CDR2 FYNNEI come from the germline V gene. Trimming left V 6 bases short and J 0 bases short, with 16 bases between. The CDR3 loop spans 16 amino acids. CDR3 DNA: TGTGCCAGCAGGAAACTAGGGAGGCTGAGCACAGATACGCAGTATTTT. Translating gives CASRKLGRLSTDTQYF.

V is TRBV28 and J is TRBJ2-1; 7 bases match TRBD2. The CDR3 spans 15 residues. After removal of 2 bases from V and 9 bases from J, the junction contained 10 bases not matched to a gene. Germline V gene sequence: CDR1 MDHEN, CDR2 SYDVKM. The CDR3 protein is CASSLNPAGRVEQFF. DNA for the CDR3: TGTGCCAGCAGTTTAAACCCCGCGGGGAGGGTTGAGCAGTTCTTC.

This clonotype was observed once. The gene calls are TRBV7-9 and TRBJ2-7, with D uncertain. The CDR3 is 14 amino acids. The ends were cut back, 5 bases at V and 10 bases at J, with 21 bases in the middle. Looked up from germline, CDR1 is SEHNR and CDR2 is FQNEAQ (reference sequence). The CDR3: CASSVVVSQEAQYF. DNA of the CDR3: TGTGCCAGCAGCGTAGTCGTCAGTCAAGAGGCCCAGTACTTC. The full variable domain, with the rest looked up from reference TRBV7-9 and TRBJ2-7, is DTGVSQNPRHKITKRGQNVTFRCDPISEHNRLYWYRQTLGQGPEFLTYFQNEAQLEKSRLLSDRFSAERPKGSFSTLEIQRTEQGDSAMYLCASSVVVSQEAQYFGPGTRLTVT.

The V call is TRBV24-1, the J call TRBJ1-2; TRBD1 matches 9 bases. Trimming cost V 4 bases and J 2 bases; bases outside gene matches: 19. The germline CDR1 and CDR2 sequences are KGHDR and SFDVKD. CDR3 length equals 20 residues. The CDR3 protein is CATSESTGGASPKSNYGYTF. For the CDR3, the DNA is TGTGCCACCAGTGAGAGCACAGGGGGCGCGTCTCCGAAAAGCAACTATGGCTACACCTTC.

This chain connects TRBV30 to TRBJ2-7; the match to TRBD1 covers 8 bases. The germline V gene has CDR1 GTSNPN and CDR2 SVGIG (reference sequence). The CDR3 has 12 residues. V gave up 4 bases and J gave up 5 bases; unmatched junction bases: 4. CDR3 nucleotide sequence: TGTGCCTGGATCTCAGGGGGCGACGAGCAGTACTTC. It encodes CAWISGGDEQYF.

To note about this clonotype: At one end the junction does not follow the germline gene, possibly because of a read error. The chain couples TRBV6-2 or TRBV6-3 to TRBJ2-5; D is unclear. Germline CDR1 reads MNHEY; CDR2 reads SVGEGT. This CDR3 has 12 amino acids. Here the CDR3 reads CAGSYTEETQYF. The CDR3 coding sequence is TGTGCCGGCAGTTACACAGAAGAGACCCAGTACTTC.

V gene TRBV5-1 combines with J gene TRBJ1-1, with D tentatively TRBD1 (6 bases). This CDR3 contains 15 residues. The ends were cut back, 5 bases at V and 3 bases at J, with 17 bases in the middle. Per the germline V gene, CDR1 is SGHRS and CDR2 is YFSETQ. CDR3 bases: TGCGCCAGCAGGGCCGGGGCAGGGGCTGACACTGAAGCTTTCTTT. It codes for CASRAGAGADTEAFF.

In this sample, this clonotype turned up once. The gene calls are TRBV18 and TRBJ2-5; tentative D call: TRBD2 (5 bases). Trimming took 3 bases from V and 6 from J, leaving 14 bases between them. Germline values: CDR1 KGHSH, CDR2 LQKENI. This CDR3 spans 14 amino acids. The CDR3 region is CASSPDGPGKTQYF. DNA of the CDR3: TGTGCCAGCTCACCGGACGGGCCCGGGAAGACCCAGTACTTC. The whole variable domain, filled in from reference TRBV18 and TRBJ2-5, reads NAGVMQNPRHLVRRRGQEARLRCSPMKGHSHVYWYRQLPEEGLKFMVYLQKENIIDESGMPKERFSAEFPKEGPSILRIQQVVRGDSAAYFCASSPDGPGKTQYFGPGTRLLVL.

Note on this clonotype: Given a much more abundant clone one base away, this may be a read error. The chain is built from TRBV29-1 and TRBJ2-3, with D perhaps TRBD1 (5 bases). Germline V gives CDR1 SQVTM, CDR2 ANQGSEA. This CDR3 spans 11 amino acids. CDR3 in amino acids: CSVSGPDMQYF. The CDR3 DNA reads TGCAGCGTTTCAGGGCCAGATATGCAGTATTTT.

Only a few counts were recorded for this clonotype. The gene calls are TRBV6-2 or TRBV6-3 and TRBJ2-1; D not certain. The CDR3 has 13 amino acids. Germline V gene sequence: CDR1 MNHEY, CDR2 SVGEGT. Trimming took 7 bases from V and 6 from J, leaving 13 bases between them. CDR3 bases: TGTGCCAGCACCAGATCTGGGCTCAATGAGCAGTTCTTC. Encoded protein: CASTRSGLNEQFF.